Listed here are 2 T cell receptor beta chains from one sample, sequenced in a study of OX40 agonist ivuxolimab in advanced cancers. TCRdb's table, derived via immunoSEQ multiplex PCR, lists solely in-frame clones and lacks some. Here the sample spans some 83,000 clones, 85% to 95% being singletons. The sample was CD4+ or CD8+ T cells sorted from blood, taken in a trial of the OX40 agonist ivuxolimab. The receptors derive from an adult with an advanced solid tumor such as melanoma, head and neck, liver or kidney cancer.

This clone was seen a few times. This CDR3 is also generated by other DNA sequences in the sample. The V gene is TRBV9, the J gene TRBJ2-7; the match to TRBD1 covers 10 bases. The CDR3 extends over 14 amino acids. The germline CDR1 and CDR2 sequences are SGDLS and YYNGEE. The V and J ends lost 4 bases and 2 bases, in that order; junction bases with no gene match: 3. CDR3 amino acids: CASSPGQGAYEQYF. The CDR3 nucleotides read TGTGCCAGCAGCCCCGGACAGGGGGCCTACGAGCAGTACTTC.

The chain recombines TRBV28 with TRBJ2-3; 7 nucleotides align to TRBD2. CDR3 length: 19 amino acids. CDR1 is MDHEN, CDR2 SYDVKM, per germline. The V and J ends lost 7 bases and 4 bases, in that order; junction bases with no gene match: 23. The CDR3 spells CASTSLISLAGLASDTQYF. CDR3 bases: TGTGCCAGCACGTCCCTTATCTCTTTAGCGGGTCTGGCTTCAGATACGCAGTATTTT.